This T cell receptor beta chain was recorded in a study of cytomegalovirus exposure and HLA in healthy donors. CDR3 length: 15 amino acids. V lost 1 base, J lost 2 bases, and 5 bases stayed unmatched. Germline-derived CDR1 and CDR2 are MNHNS and SASEGT. Participants comprised healthy donors of bone marrow. PCR amplification relied on 60 Vbeta primers (plus 13 Jbeta primers). Assay used: immunoSEQ multiplex PCR; TCRdb lists only in-frame clones, some missing. This sample has some 120,000 clones; 83% occur once, and the top ten carry more than 3.5%. Regarding this clone: Antigen specificity is unknown.

Broader study findings: Using the classifier, cytomegalovirus status was reportedly diagnosed with high specificity and sensitivity. Accurate prediction of most subjects' HLA-A and HLA-B alleles from TCR beta sequences was reported. A prior analysis recorded that most TCR beta V segments were productive about 87% or about 30% of the time.

The receptor was isolated from a woman in her 40s in good health and CMV-seropositive. Sequenced sample: PBMCs. This chain uses TRBV6-1 with TRBJ2-7, with TRBD2 matching over 7 bases. CDR3 sequence: CASSEDGGSAYEQYF. CDR3 nucleotide sequence: TGTGCCAGCAGTGAAGATGGCGGGAGCGCCTACGAGCAGTACTTC.